This T cell receptor (beta chain) derives from a study of vaccination and CD4 T cells after COVID-19. Overall study context: A CEFX pool, an HIV-1 Nef pool, or no peptide went to control cultures.

Treatment: roughly 11-day PBMC culture with coronavirus spike peptide pools or control peptides (ViraFEST assay). ViraFEST enlarged antigen-specific T cell populations with peptide pools and afterwards sequenced TCRs. Culture conditions combined more than 1.5 million PBMCs per well with 9.5 to 10 IU/ml IL-2 and 8 to 10 ug/ml peptide pools. Trimming cost V 1 base and J 7 bases; bases outside gene matches: 9. In germline, CDR1 is MNHNS, CDR2 SASEGT. The CDR3 spans 16 residues. As for this clonotype: Its antigen remains unknown.

Cultured CD4+ T cells had their DNA profiled by the Oncomine TCR Beta short-read assay. A single record per CDR3 protein comes from TCRdb applying MiXCR to the PCR reads. This table holds some 26,000 distinct CDR3 sequences, 50% found once. This sequence joins TRBV6-1 and TRBJ2-2, with TRBD2 matching 7 bases. The source was CD4+ T cells from blood, cultured in vitro, collected before SARS-CoV-2 vaccination. The source of this sequence is a human donor who received a COVID-19 vaccine. CDR3 in amino acids: CASSEGRLARGGELFF. DNA for the CDR3: TGTGCCAGCAGTGAAGGACGACTAGCTCGGGGCGGGGAGCTGTTTTTT.